This entry concerns a single TCR beta chain. The data originate from a study of T cell changes during pregnancy in multiple sclerosis. TCRdb keeps only in-frame clones here, not all; method: immunoSEQ multiplex PCR. The sample holds about 55,000 clones, approximately 90% seen once. The V gene's germline CDR1 is KGHSH and CDR2 LQKENI. The CDR3 length is 16 residues. V was trimmed by 1 base and J by 6 bases, leaving 16 bases between them. The J gene is TRBJ2-1, the V gene TRBV18; D perhaps matches TRBD2 (6 bases). The TCR sequence derives from a female donor with multiple sclerosis, enrolled in a pregnancy study. The material sequenced was CD4+ T cells from peripheral blood mononuclear cells, taken in the first trimester of pregnancy. The CDR3 spells CASSPLDPGLSNEQFF. The CDR3 DNA sequence: TGTGCCAGCTCACCACTAGATCCGGGACTTTCCAATGAGCAGTTCTTC.